This T cell receptor beta chain was captured in a study of post-analysis software for immune sequencing data (dated by TCRdb to 2013 to 2016). In the study overall: Recorded disease courses included relapsing-remitting, secondary progressive and progressive-relapsing multiple sclerosis, with some patients lacking subtype annotation. A subset of samples was prepared in parallel using single-end sample barcoding, then pooled and co-amplified after Illumina adapter ligation. The patient repertoires were compared against about 10 previously published healthy control repertoires obtained from donors aged about 6 to 28 years. The paper's findings and limits, for the study overall: Compared with controls, multiple sclerosis patients had significantly lower normalized Chao1 diversity, a finding suggesting substantial peripheral T-cell clonal expansion. Significantly higher frequencies in patients than in controls were found for roughly 5 TRBV segments, including TRBV5-6, TRBV5-1 and TRBV20-1. The multiple sclerosis patient group was slightly younger than the control group. When samples were clustered directly using the F measure, samples prepared in the same batch co-clustered strongly, which prompted a batch-effect correction.

Library construction relied on PCR. The sample was run on an Illumina HiSeq 2500. To reduce PCR and sequencing biases, unique molecular identifiers were incorporated into the TCR beta cDNA libraries. Some 500,000 cDNA molecules were obtained per 1 to 10 million input T cells, so each molecule approximated one T cell. The patient libraries were prepared and sequenced with the same protocol used for the earlier healthy control dataset. Samples belonging to the same batch were prepared together, multiplexed and sequenced on a shared HiSeq lane. In the original analysis: Raw barcoded reads were processed with MIGEC, discarding single-read molecular identifier groups before consensus assembly and CDR3 extraction. Clonotype tables were post-analysed with VDJtools, normalizing diversity by down-sampling all datasets to the smallest sample size. In repertoire overlap clustering, CDR3 amino acid sequences, but not nucleotide sequences, were matched to correct batch-related cross-sample contamination. TCRdb reanalyzed the raw reads on its own, using fastp at Q25 for trimming and MiXCR for clone calling, and kept in-frame beta chains. Rows with a matching CDR3 protein are joined into one entry that keeps the most common DNA and genes. The V and J calls reflect TCRdb's pipeline rather than the authors' work. This sample comprises some 370,000 distinct CDR3 sequences, about a third of them detected only once. The top ten clones comprise 10% to 15% of the sample.

The CDR3 is 14 residues long, ends included. The entry retains the CDR3 DNA only, 42 bases that are in frame from base 1. CDR1 and CDR2, per the germline V gene, are MGHRA and YSYEKL. Trimming removed 4 bases from V and 2 bases from J, leaving 11 bases between the germline ends. To demonstrate the VDJtools post-analysis software, the study profiled TCR beta repertoires from the peripheral blood of about a dozen young patients with multiple sclerosis. Multiple sclerosis patients were children and adolescents aged roughly 6 to 17 years. Concerning this clonotype itself: Its specific antigen is unknown. Because it lacks the conserved phenylalanine or tryptophan at the end, this CDR3 is likely a read error.

The sample was blood. This TCR was sampled from a girl aged 10 to 17 with multiple sclerosis. In this chain, TRBV4-1 is recombined with TRBJ2-5; the D gene remains uncertain. The CDR3 reads as follows: CASSPTRSQETQYC. The nucleotide sequence reads TGCGCCAGCAGCCCGACCCGTTCTCAAGAGACCCAGTACTGC.